This T cell receptor (beta chain) was obtained from a study of Ad26.COV2.S vaccination and SARS-CoV-2 variants. The CDR3 has 15 residues. Trimming shortened V by 1 base and J by 0 bases, and 9 bases separated the two germline ends. The germline gives CDR1 SEHNR, CDR2 FQNEAQ (reference sequence). Measured with immunoSEQ multiplex PCR; TCRdb has only the in-frame clones, and not every one. Of over 300,000 clones listed, 80% to 90% are singletons. Remarks on this clone: What it recognizes is unknown.

Findings of the study overall: Reported post-vaccination CD8+ and CD4+ T cell responses to spike showed substantial breadth.

Treatment given: some 20 received Ad26.COV2.S at low or high dose, single or two shots; 5 received placebo; per-sample allocation not given. Following the first vaccine or placebo injection, samples were taken on day 63. Wuhan-strain SARS-CoV-2 spike was expressed by the Ad26 vector that made up the vaccine. The origin of this receptor is a person aged 18 to 59 who received the Ad26.COV2.S COVID-19 vaccine or a placebo. V and J are TRBV7-9 and TRBJ1-2; D is undetermined. Source: peripheral blood, taken in a trial of Ad26.COV2.S vaccine versus placebo. The CDR3 DNA sequence: TGTGCCAGCAGCTTAGGGGCACCAGCTAACTATGGCTACACCTTC. Amino acid sequence: CASSLGAPANYGYTF.